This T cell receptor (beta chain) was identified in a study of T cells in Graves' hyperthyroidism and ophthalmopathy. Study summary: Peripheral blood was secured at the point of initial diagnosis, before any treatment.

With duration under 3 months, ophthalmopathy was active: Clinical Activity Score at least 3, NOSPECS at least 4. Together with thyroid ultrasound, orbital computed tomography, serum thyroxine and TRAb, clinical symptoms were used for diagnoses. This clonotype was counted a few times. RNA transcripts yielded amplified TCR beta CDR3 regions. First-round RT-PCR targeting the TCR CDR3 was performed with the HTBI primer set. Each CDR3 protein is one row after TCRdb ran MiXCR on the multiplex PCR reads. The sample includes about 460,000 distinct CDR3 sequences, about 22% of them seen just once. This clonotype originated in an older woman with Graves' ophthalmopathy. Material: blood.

The CDR3 here is CAVSTGANYGYTF. Written as DNA, the CDR3 is TGTGCCGTGTCGACAGGAGCTAACTATGGCTACACCTTC. The rearrangement joins TRBV28 to TRBJ1-2; maybe TRBD1 (6 bases). CDR3 length: 13 residues. Trimming took off 11 bases at V and 0 bases at J, with 13 bases between the two ends. From germline, CDR1 is MDHEN and CDR2 SYDVKM.